Listed below are T cell receptor beta chains from one sample, sequenced in a study of CXCR3-negative and CXCR3-positive naive CD8 T cells. TCRdb derives one entry per CDR3 protein from the 5' RACE reads, leaving out DNA. The table for this sample gives under 70,000 distinct CDR3 sequences. The sample was naive CXCR3+ CD8+ T cells from blood. Every receptor here comes from a human donor in good health. Some clones in this sample may be carry-over from other donors' samples. CDR3s include the opening cysteine and the closing phenylalanine or tryptophan. The order of the fields is V gene, J gene, CDR3 protein.

TRBV12-3/TRBV12-4	TRBJ2-2	CASSGTTGALTGELFF
TRBV7-8	TRBJ2-2	CASSLGGGLNTGELFF
TRBV7-9	TRBJ2-1	CASSLEGGALNEQFF
TRBV19	TRBJ1-4	CASSIAGGREKLFF
TRBV9	TRBJ2-7	CASSVGVGAVYEQYF
TRBV25-1	TRBJ2-1	CASSGTRTEVLWNEQFF
TRBV6-6	TRBJ2-7	CASSYSGQDLSYEQYF
TRBV6-1	TRBJ2-5	CASSEPAGGQETQYF
TRBV12-3/TRBV12-4	TRBJ2-7	CASSFGGMGPYEQYF
TRBV29-1	TRBJ2-1	CSVEGQFSYNEQFF
TRBV27	TRBJ2-7	CASSSPTLQGYEQYF
TRBV20-1	TRBJ2-7	CSARWLGYEQYF
TRBV5-4	TRBJ1-1	CASSLTIANTEAFF
TRBV14	TRBJ2-1	CASSQKGQGVWQFF
TRBV6-2/TRBV6-3	TRBJ2-3	CASSGAGERLAGRTQYF
TRBV5-1	TRBJ2-7	CASRVGLAYEQYF
TRBV29-1	TRBJ2-6	CSVEEPVSGANVLTF